This T cell receptor beta chain emerged from a study of CD8 T cells in Susac syndrome. Study results and caveats: TEMRA cells and active patients showed peak Susac CD8+ clonal expansion.

Germline V gene sequence: CDR1 SGDLS, CDR2 YYNGEE. The CDR3 loop spans 15 amino acids. The V and J ends lost 0 bases and 0 bases respectively, with 7 bases between them. Random hexamers were used to reverse transcribe the RNA input (roughly 0.5 to 1 ug). TCRdb used MiXCR to reprocess the immunoSEQ multiplex PCR reads, holding one entry per CDR3 protein. This sample yields more than 100,000 distinct CDR3 sequences, of which over 90% are seen a single time; about 0.28% belongs to the top ten. Sequencing of TCR beta was performed on blood CD8+ and CD4+ T cells. FACS enriched CD8+ TEMRA cells, while bulk CD8+ and CD4+ were negatively isolated. A note on this clonotype: Its antigen is currently unknown.

The chain recombines TRBV9 with TRBJ2-1, with D unresolved. The sequenced material came from CD8+ T cells from PBMCs. The TCR comes from a human donor with Susac syndrome. The CDR3 DNA reads as TGTGCCAGCAGCGTAGCTATTTCCTCCTACAATGAGCAGTTCTTC. It is translated as CASSVAISSYNEQFF.